These T cell receptor beta chains were read from a single sample in a study of cytomegalovirus exposure and HLA in healthy donors. The method was immunoSEQ multiplex PCR; TCRdb's version includes in-frame clones alone and lacks a portion of them. The sample has roughly 86,000 clones, around three fifths seen once. The sequencing sample was made of PBMCs. Receptor source: a woman in her forties or fifties in good health and CMV-seropositive. Both conserved end residues are part of each CDR3. A D gene is named only where the DNA matches it firmly. Clone size, where shown, is once, few, many, or a class for clones that have expanded.

j_gene: TRBJ2-7
v_gene: TRBV7-2
abundance: few
d_gene: TRBD1
CDR3nt: TGTGCCAGCAGCGACAGGGGGCCCTCCTACGAGCAGTACTTC
CDR3aa: CASSDRGPSYEQYF

j_gene: TRBJ2-1
v_gene: TRBV30
abundance: once
d_gene: NA
CDR3nt: TGTTCCCTTAGCGGCATCTACAATGAGCAGTTCTTC
CDR3aa: CSLSGIYNEQFF

j_gene: TRBJ2-1
v_gene: TRBV6-1
abundance: NA
d_gene: NA
CDR3nt: TGTGCCAGCAGTGGGTGGGGGGACAATGAGCAGTTCTTC
CDR3aa: CASSGWGDNEQFF

j_gene: TRBJ1-2
v_gene: TRBV5-1
abundance: NA
d_gene: TRBD1
CDR3nt: TGCGCCAGCAGCTTGCAAGATCCGACAGGGGCTGGCTACACCTTC
CDR3aa: CASSLQDPTGAGYTF

j_gene: TRBJ1-3
v_gene: TRBV7-8
abundance: NA
d_gene: NA
CDR3nt: TGTGCCAGCAGCTTCGACAGCACGGGAAACACCATATATTTT
CDR3aa: CASSFDSTGNTIYF

j_gene: TRBJ1-1
v_gene: TRBV30
abundance: NA
d_gene: NA
CDR3nt: TGTGCCTGGAGATTTTCTATGAACACTGAAGCTTTCTTT
CDR3aa: CAWRFSMNTEAFF

j_gene: TRBJ2-2
v_gene: TRBV13
abundance: once
d_gene: TRBD2
CDR3nt: TGTGCCAGCAGCTCAACTAGCGGGGGTACCGGGGAGCTGTTTTTT
CDR3aa: CASSSTSGGTGELFF

j_gene: TRBJ1-3
v_gene: TRBV5-6
abundance: many
d_gene: NA
CDR3nt: TGTGCCAGCAGCGGAGGAACTGGAAACACCATATATTTT
CDR3aa: CASSGGTGNTIYF

j_gene: TRBJ1-5
v_gene: TRBV28
abundance: NA
d_gene: NA
CDR3nt: TGTGCCAGCATCGAAGGGAGTATCAATCAGCCCCAGCATTTT
CDR3aa: CASIEGSINQPQHF

j_gene: TRBJ1-1
v_gene: TRBV5-4
abundance: NA
d_gene: TRBD1
CDR3nt: TGTGCCAGCAGCTTGGCCTCGACAGGGGGCATAGCTGTAGACACTGAAGCTTTCTTT
CDR3aa: CASSLASTGGIAVDTEAFF

j_gene: TRBJ1-1
v_gene: TRBV30
abundance: NA
d_gene: NA
CDR3nt: TGTGCCTGGAGTTCTCCATTAGGGGGTGCTTTCTTT
CDR3aa: CAWSSPLGGAFF

j_gene: TRBJ1-1
v_gene: TRBV2
abundance: NA
d_gene: NA
CDR3nt: TGTGCCAGCAGAGCCCTTATGAACACTGAAGCTTTCTTT
CDR3aa: CASRALMNTEAFF

j_gene: TRBJ1-1
v_gene: TRBV6-1
abundance: NA
d_gene: NA
CDR3nt: TGTGCCAGCAGTGAGAACCCCACAGGTTTTAATGAAGCTTTCTTT
CDR3aa: CASSENPTGFNEAFF

j_gene: TRBJ1-2
v_gene: TRBV2
abundance: once
d_gene: TRBD1
CDR3nt: TGTGCCAGCAGTGAAGCCGGGGACAGGAGTGACTATGGCTACACCTTC
CDR3aa: CASSEAGDRSDYGYTF

j_gene: TRBJ2-7
v_gene: TRBV7-9
abundance: NA
d_gene: TRBD2
CDR3nt: TGTGCCAGCAGCTTACTGGGACTAGCGGGGGGATTTGACGAGCAGTACTTC
CDR3aa: CASSLLGLAGGFDEQYF

j_gene: TRBJ1-1
v_gene: TRBV7-2
abundance: NA
d_gene: TRBD1
CDR3nt: TGTGCCAGCTCCACCCAAGGGGGCATGAACACTGAAGCTTTCTTT
CDR3aa: CASSTQGGMNTEAFF

j_gene: TRBJ2-1
v_gene: TRBV9
abundance: few
d_gene: TRBD2
CDR3nt: TGTGCCAGCAGCACCAAACTAGCGGGGGGTTGGAATGAGCAGTTCTTC
CDR3aa: CASSTKLAGGWNEQFF

j_gene: TRBJ1-4
v_gene: TRBV28
abundance: NA
d_gene: NA
CDR3nt: TGTGCCAGCAGTCAAAATGAAAAACTGTTTTTT
CDR3aa: CASSQNEKLFF

j_gene: TRBJ2-3
v_gene: TRBV30
abundance: NA
d_gene: NA
CDR3nt: TGTGCCTGGAGTGTGGAGGGGCAGGGGGCAGATACGCAGTATTTT
CDR3aa: CAWSVEGQGADTQYF

j_gene: TRBJ1-5
v_gene: TRBV18
abundance: NA
d_gene: NA
CDR3nt: TGTGCCAGCGACACCGGGACACGGAATCAGCCCCAGCATTTT
CDR3aa: CASDTGTRNQPQHF

j_gene: TRBJ2-5
v_gene: TRBV5-1
abundance: NA
d_gene: TRBD2
CDR3nt: TGCGCCAGCAGCTTGGCCCTCCTGACTAGCGGCCTACAAGAGACCCAGTACTTC
CDR3aa: CASSLALLTSGLQETQYF

j_gene: TRBJ1-1
v_gene: TRBV6-5
abundance: NA
d_gene: NA
CDR3nt: TGTGCCAGCAGTCCCGGCCAGGACACTGAAGCTTTCTTT
CDR3aa: CASSPGQDTEAFF

j_gene: TRBJ2-3
v_gene: TRBV27
abundance: NA
d_gene: NA
CDR3nt: TGTGCCAGCAGTTCACAGGATCAACAACTACCCACAGATACGCAGTATTTT
CDR3aa: CASSSQDQQLPTDTQYF

j_gene: TRBJ1-1
v_gene: TRBV28
abundance: many
d_gene: TRBD1
CDR3nt: TGTGCCAGCAGTCTAGGACAGGGGGCGGTGGGCACTGAAGCTTTCTTT
CDR3aa: CASSLGQGAVGTEAFF

j_gene: TRBJ1-1
v_gene: TRBV4-3
abundance: NA
d_gene: NA
CDR3nt: TGCGCCAGCAGCCAAGATACCGGGGATTTACGAGCTTTCTTT
CDR3aa: CASSQDTGDLRAFF

j_gene: TRBJ2-1
v_gene: TRBV28
abundance: NA
d_gene: TRBD1
CDR3nt: TGTGCCAGCCTCGGGACAGATTATGAGCAGTTCTTC
CDR3aa: CASLGTDYEQFF

j_gene: TRBJ1-2
v_gene: TRBV30
abundance: NA
d_gene: NA
CDR3nt: TGTGCCTGGACTGAAGCAGGGGCGACTTATGGCTACACCTTC
CDR3aa: CAWTEAGATYGYTF

j_gene: TRBJ1-1
v_gene: TRBV28
abundance: NA
d_gene: NA
CDR3nt: TGTGCCAGTACTCTAAACACTGAAGCTTTCTTT
CDR3aa: CASTLNTEAFF

j_gene: TRBJ2-2
v_gene: TRBV6-1
abundance: few
d_gene: NA
CDR3nt: TGTGCCAGCAGTGAGACCAGGGTTGCCGGGGAGCTGTTTTTT
CDR3aa: CASSETRVAGELFF

j_gene: TRBJ1-1
v_gene: TRBV9
abundance: few
d_gene: TRBD1
CDR3nt: TGTGCCAGCAGCGTAGAGGGGGACAGACTATCAGAAGCTTTCTTT
CDR3aa: CASSVEGDRLSEAFF

j_gene: TRBJ2-3
v_gene: TRBV7-9
abundance: NA
d_gene: TRBD2
CDR3nt: TGTGCCAGCAGCCCCGGACTAGCGGGACTATTCACAGATACGCAGTATTTT
CDR3aa: CASSPGLAGLFTDTQYF

j_gene: TRBJ1-1
v_gene: TRBV5-4
abundance: NA
d_gene: NA
CDR3nt: TGTGCCAGCATGGGCCCAATGACCAATGAAGCTTTCTTT
CDR3aa: CASMGPMTNEAFF

j_gene: TRBJ1-1
v_gene: TRBV5-1
abundance: NA
d_gene: NA
CDR3nt: TGCGCCAGCAGCTTAGTGGGCAGGACTGAAGCTTTCTTT
CDR3aa: CASSLVGRTEAFF

j_gene: TRBJ1-4
v_gene: TRBV11-2
abundance: few
d_gene: NA
CDR3nt: TGTGCCAGCAGCTTGGACTGGCCCGGGTCTTTGAATGAAAAACTGTTTTTT
CDR3aa: CASSLDWPGSLNEKLFF

j_gene: TRBJ2-5
v_gene: TRBV5-1
abundance: few
d_gene: NA
CDR3nt: TGCGCCAGCAGCTTGGAGACAGGGAGGCAGACCCAGTACTTC
CDR3aa: CASSLETGRQTQYF

j_gene: TRBJ1-5
v_gene: TRBV28
abundance: NA
d_gene: NA
CDR3nt: TGTGCCAGCAGAGAGAGCAATCAGCCCCAGCATTTT
CDR3aa: CASRESNQPQHF

j_gene: TRBJ2-3
v_gene: TRBV5-1
abundance: NA
d_gene: TRBD2
CDR3nt: TGCGCCAGCAGCCATCTAGCGGGGGGGAGAGATACGCAGTATTTT
CDR3aa: CASSHLAGGRDTQYF

j_gene: TRBJ2-7
v_gene: TRBV7-9
abundance: NA
d_gene: NA
CDR3nt: TGTGCCAGCAGCCGACTGGACAGCTCCTACGAGCAGTACTTC
CDR3aa: CASSRLDSSYEQYF

j_gene: TRBJ2-2
v_gene: TRBV7-6
abundance: NA
d_gene: TRBD2
CDR3nt: TGTGCCAGCAGCTCCCTTTATCGGGGGGAGAACACCGGGGAGCTGTTTTTT
CDR3aa: CASSSLYRGENTGELFF

j_gene: TRBJ2-1
v_gene: TRBV11-2
abundance: once
d_gene: NA
CDR3nt: TGTGCCAGCAGCTTAGATCCGGGCTACAATGAGCAGTTCTTC
CDR3aa: CASSLDPGYNEQFF

j_gene: TRBJ1-4
v_gene: TRBV27
abundance: NA
d_gene: NA
CDR3nt: TGTGCCAGCAGTTTATATGCAGCGGCTTCAACTAATGAAAAACTGTTTTTT
CDR3aa: CASSLYAAASTNEKLFF

j_gene: TRBJ1-1
v_gene: TRBV5-8
abundance: NA
d_gene: TRBD1
CDR3nt: TGTGCCAGCAGCTTGTGGCTACAGGGGGAAGCTTTCTTT
CDR3aa: CASSLWLQGEAFF

j_gene: TRBJ2-1
v_gene: TRBV6-4
abundance: NA
d_gene: NA
CDR3nt: TGTGCCAGCAGTGAACTCGGGGGAATGAATGAGCAGTTCTTC
CDR3aa: CASSELGGMNEQFF

j_gene: TRBJ2-2
v_gene: TRBV2
abundance: NA
d_gene: TRBD1
CDR3nt: TGTGCCAGCAGTGTAGACAGGGAGACCGGGGAGCTGTTTTTT
CDR3aa: CASSVDRETGELFF

j_gene: TRBJ2-5
v_gene: TRBV7-9
abundance: NA
d_gene: TRBD1
CDR3nt: TGTGCCAGCAGCCGTCCAGGACAGGAGCCGGAGACCCAGTACTTC
CDR3aa: CASSRPGQEPETQYF

j_gene: TRBJ2-7
v_gene: TRBV4-2
abundance: NA
d_gene: TRBD1
CDR3nt: TGTGCCAGCAGCCCCCGGGACAGCCACGAGCAGTACTTC
CDR3aa: CASSPRDSHEQYF

j_gene: TRBJ1-4
v_gene: TRBV7-2
abundance: NA
d_gene: TRBD1
CDR3nt: TGTGCCAGCAGCTTAGTTTGGGTGGGGACAGGGGCAACTAATGAAAAACTGTTTTTT
CDR3aa: CASSLVWVGTGATNEKLFF

j_gene: TRBJ1-2
v_gene: TRBV6-1
abundance: NA
d_gene: TRBD1
CDR3nt: TGTGCCAGCAGGGAAACAGGGGGGTATGGCTACACCTTC
CDR3aa: CASRETGGYGYTF

j_gene: TRBJ2-4
v_gene: TRBV4-1
abundance: NA
d_gene: NA
CDR3nt: TGCGCCAGCAGCCAAGAGACAATCGGCGATAACATTCAGTACTTC
CDR3aa: CASSQETIGDNIQYF

j_gene: TRBJ2-7
v_gene: TRBV6-5
abundance: NA
d_gene: NA
CDR3nt: TGTGCCAGCAGTCAGTACAGGGGGGGCGAGCAGTACTTC
CDR3aa: CASSQYRGGEQYF

j_gene: TRBJ1-1
v_gene: TRBV29-1
abundance: NA
d_gene: NA
CDR3nt: TGCAGCGCCCACAGGGAGAACACTGAAGCTTTCTTT
CDR3aa: CSAHRENTEAFF